The T cell receptor beta chain under discussion was sequenced for a study of blood T cell repertoires in COVID-19. Using immunoSEQ multiplex PCR, the repertoire was profiled, and TCRdb retains in-frame clones only, with some absent. The sample lists about 110,000 clones; around 66% were seen once. This CDR3 contains 16 residues. V lost 3 bases, J lost 5 bases, and 17 bases lay in between. The germline V gene has CDR1 MDHEN and CDR2 SYDVKM. This TCR was sampled from a man aged 80 or over with acute or convalescent COVID-19. The sample was peripheral blood. The V and J genes are TRBV28 and TRBJ1-5; D gene unclear. The CDR3 DNA reads TGTGCCAGCAGTTTGTCAACTAGCCGGACCGATCAGCCCCAGCATTTT. Translation: CASSLSTSRTDQPQHF.